The present T cell receptor beta chain was sequenced within a study of identical twins. About this clonotype itself: Its cognate antigen is unknown.

From germline, CDR1 is SGHVS and CDR2 FQNEAQ. This CDR3 is 13 amino acids long. V was clipped by 1 base and J by 10 bases, with 11 bases between them. General study points: There is a chance that invariant MAIT and iNKT cells partially muddied zero-insertion analyses. Twins shared out-of-frame alpha sequences with excess low generation probability.

TCRdb reprocessed the 5' RACE reads with MiXCR, giving one entry per CDR3 protein. Among about 720,000 distinct CDR3 sequences listed, roughly 20% were seen once. This sample was shared with a second study, whose subject was T cells expressing NK-cell markers. That paper notes: From sorted CD3+CD56+NKG2C+, CD3+CD56+NKG2C- and CD3+CD56-NKG2C+ T cells came the TCR beta repertoires. These clonotypes, the leaders elsewhere, also led the CD3+CD56-NKG2C+ fraction in a handful of donors.

The chain employs TRBV7-8 and TRBJ2-1; TRBD1 is a possible D gene (6 bases). The receptor was isolated from a woman aged 18-29 years in good health. Input material: PBMCs. CDR3 sequence (DNA): TGTGCCAGCAGCTTAGACAGGGAAGTCGAGCAGTTCTTC. Amino acids: CASSLDREVEQFF.